A selection of T cell receptor beta chains follows, all from one sample in a study of OX40 agonist ivuxolimab in advanced cancers. Assay used: immunoSEQ multiplex PCR; TCRdb lists only in-frame clones, some missing. The table records some 140,000 clones, about 93% of them present only once. The sequencing here drew on CD4+ or CD8+ T cells sorted from blood, taken in a trial of the OX40 agonist ivuxolimab. The source is an adult with an advanced solid tumor such as melanoma, head and neck, liver or kidney cancer. The CDR3 runs from the conserved cysteine through the conserved F or W. A D gene is named only where the DNA matches it firmly.

v_gene,j_gene,d_gene,len,CDR3aa
TRBV29-1,TRBJ1-2,-,11,CSVEPRDGYTF
TRBV18,TRBJ1-5,-,16,CASSPREWGPNQPQHF
TRBV7-9,-,TRBD1,14,CAGGTGSDSFEQYF
TRBV6-5,TRBJ1-4,TRBD1,15,CASSYSGRGREKLFF
TRBV7-2,TRBJ2-1,-,12,CASSRYGGEQFF
TRBV5-4,TRBJ2-5,TRBD2,15,CASRSGLAGVETQYF
TRBV5-8,TRBJ1-3,-,16,CASSLGPARSGNTIYF
TRBV11-2,TRBJ2-7,-,13,CASREARIGLQYF
TRBV7-6,TRBJ2-5,TRBD1,13,CASSPTGGETQYF
TRBV5-1,TRBJ2-5,-,13,CASSPGAQETQYF
TRBV14,TRBJ2-2,-,13,CAGSQGLTGELFF
TRBV1,TRBJ2-2,-,15,CTSSQGEREAGELFF
TRBV7-9,TRBJ2-6,-,15,CASSLRGAGANVLTF
TRBV29-1,TRBJ1-2,-,12,CSVQWPNYGYTF
TRBV5-1,TRBJ1-1,TRBD1,14,CASRKRQGTTEAFF
TRBV19,TRBJ1-4,-,13,CASSSGYREKLFF
TRBV9,TRBJ2-3,-,14,CASSVDTLAHTQYF
TRBV4-1,TRBJ1-1,TRBD1,15,CASSPKQGGRTEAFF
TRBV6-1,TRBJ1-4,TRBD1,12,CASRPTGGRLFF
TRBV6-5,TRBJ1-5,-,13,CASSEARVQPQHF
TRBV7-2,TRBJ2-7,-,12,CASSLGAYEQYF
TRBV7-2,TRBJ1-5,-,16,CASSPNTGSSNQPQHF
TRBV4-1,TRBJ1-4,-,17,CASSQDGQGGTNEKLFF
TRBV28,TRBJ2-5,-,16,CATQILGRPGSETQYF
TRBV29-1,TRBJ1-1,-,14,CSALTGSGNTEAFF
TRBV7-9,TRBJ1-5,-,14,CASSLDGSNQPQHF
TRBV10-3,TRBJ2-7,-,14,CATSPVGAEVEQYF
TRBV18,TRBJ2-5,-,14,CASSPQDLQETQYF
TRBV23-1,TRBJ1-3,-,16,CASTPEKGGKGNTIYF
TRBV9,TRBJ1-2,-,12,CASSVVGYGYTF
TRBV2,TRBJ2-5,-,16,CASRALARLGGETQYF
TRBV7-2,TRBJ2-7,-,11,CASGGSYEQYF
TRBV5-1,TRBJ2-7,TRBD1,14,CASRTGQGTYEQYF
TRBV27,TRBJ1-2,-,15,CASSLSRQGGYGYTF
TRBV5-4,TRBJ2-1,TRBD1,16,CASSLVGTGSYNEQFF
TRBV5-8,TRBJ1-3,-,16,CASSFPTATSGNTIYF
TRBV15,TRBJ2-7,-,16,CATSPRRTSPNYEQYF